This T cell receptor (beta chain) was sequenced in a study of T cell responses to AZD1222 COVID-19 vaccine. Study-wide results and limits: Two doses of AZD1222 preceded a rise in Spike-specific TCR breadth and depth. Clonal diversity was possibly underestimated, and the donors were mostly white British, with more females.

Some clones are missing from TCRdb's copy, which holds only in-frame ones; the method was immunoSEQ multiplex PCR. The data show 110,000 to 150,000 clones, about nine tenths seen once. Looked up from germline, CDR1 is SGHRS and CDR2 is YFSETQ. The V end was cut by 0 bases, the J end by 10 bases, with 16 bases between. The CDR3 sequence is 15 residues long. On this clone itself: Its antigen is still unknown.

The sequence was collected from an adult who received the AZD1222 COVID-19 vaccine. The chain employs TRBV5-1 and TRBJ1-4; a weak D match, TRBD1 (5 bases). Specimen: peripheral blood, collected 28 days after the second AZD1222 dose. CDR3 loop: CASSLEGQGEAKLFF. CDR3 coding DNA: TGCGCCAGCAGCTTGGAAGGTCAGGGTGAAGCAAAACTGTTTTTT.